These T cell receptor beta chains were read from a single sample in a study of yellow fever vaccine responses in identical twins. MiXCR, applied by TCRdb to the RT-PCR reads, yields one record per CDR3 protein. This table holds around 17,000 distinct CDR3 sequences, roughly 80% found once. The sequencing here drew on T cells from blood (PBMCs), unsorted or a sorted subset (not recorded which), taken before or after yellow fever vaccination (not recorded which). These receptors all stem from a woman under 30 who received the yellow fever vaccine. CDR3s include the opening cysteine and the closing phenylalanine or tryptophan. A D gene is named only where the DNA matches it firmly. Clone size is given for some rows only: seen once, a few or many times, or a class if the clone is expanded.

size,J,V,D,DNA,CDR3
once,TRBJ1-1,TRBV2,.,TGTGCCAGCAGCATACAGCAGAACACTGAAGCTTTCTTT,CASSIQQNTEAFF
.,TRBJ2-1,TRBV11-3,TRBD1,TGTGCCAGCAGCTACGGGACAGGGTTCAATGAGCAGTTCTTC,CASSYGTGFNEQFF
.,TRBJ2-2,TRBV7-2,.,TGTGCCAGCAGCTTAGGAGGGCTAGGGAACACCGGGGAGCTGTTTTTT,CASSLGGLGNTGELFF
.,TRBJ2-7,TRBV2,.,TGTGCCAGCGGGTCCTCCTACGAGCAGTACTTC,CASGSSYEQYF
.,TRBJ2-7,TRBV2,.,TGTGCCAGCAGTGAAGGGACCGTCCCCTACGAGCAGTACTTC,CASSEGTVPYEQYF
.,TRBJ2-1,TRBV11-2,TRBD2,TGTGCCAGCAGCTTAGTAGGCGGCGGGAGGGCCAGGAATGAGCAGTTCTTC,CASSLVGGGRARNEQFF
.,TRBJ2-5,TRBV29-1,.,TGCAGCGTTGAAGGTGGCAGGGTGAGGGAACAAGAGACCCAGTACTTC,CSVEGGRVREQETQYF
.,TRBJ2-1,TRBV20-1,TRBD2,TGCAGTGCTAGGGACCTAGCGGGACCCTCCTACAATGAGCAGTTCTTC,CSARDLAGPSYNEQFF
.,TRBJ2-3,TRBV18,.,TGTGCCAGCTCACCACGACTAGCAGATACGCAGTATTTT,CASSPRLADTQYF
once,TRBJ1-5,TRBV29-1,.,TGCAGCGTGGGGGGTAGGAGCAATCAGCCCCAGCATTTT,CSVGGRSNQPQHF
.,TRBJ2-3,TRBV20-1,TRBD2,TGCAGTGCTAAACAGATGGGACTAGCTAGCACAGATACGCAGTATTTT,CSAKQMGLASTDTQYF
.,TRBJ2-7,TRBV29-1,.,TGCAGCGTTGAGCCGGCTCCGGGCGAGCAGTACTTC,CSVEPAPGEQYF
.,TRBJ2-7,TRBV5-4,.,TGTGCCAGCAGCTTGGGGCAACTCGAGCAGTACTTC,CASSLGQLEQYF
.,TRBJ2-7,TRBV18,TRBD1,TGTGCCAGCTCAGCCGGGACAGTCACCTACGAGCAGTACTTC,CASSAGTVTYEQYF
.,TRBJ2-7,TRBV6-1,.,TGTGCCAGCAGATCCGGCGGGAAGGCCTACGAGCAGTACTTC,CASRSGGKAYEQYF
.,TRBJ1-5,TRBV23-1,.,TGCGCCCCAATGTCTCAGCCCCAGCATTTT,CAPMSQPQHF